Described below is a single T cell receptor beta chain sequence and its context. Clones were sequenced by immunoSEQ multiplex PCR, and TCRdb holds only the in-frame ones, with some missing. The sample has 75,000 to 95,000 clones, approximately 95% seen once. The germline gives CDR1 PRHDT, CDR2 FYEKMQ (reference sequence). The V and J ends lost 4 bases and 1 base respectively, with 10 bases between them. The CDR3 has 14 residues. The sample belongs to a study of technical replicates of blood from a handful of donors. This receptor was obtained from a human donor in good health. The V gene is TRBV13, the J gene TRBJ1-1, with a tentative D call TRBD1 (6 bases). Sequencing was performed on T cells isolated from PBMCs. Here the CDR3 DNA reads TGTGCCAGCAGCTACTCGGACAGGAACACTGAAGCTTTCTTT. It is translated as CASSYSDRNTEAFF.